What follows is one T cell receptor beta chain and its context. The target antigen is unknown. From blood CD8+ and CD4+ T cells, the TCR beta chain was sequenced. The CD8+ and CD4+ T cells were negatively isolated, with the TEMRA cells enriched by FACS. The data derive from a study of CD8 T cells in Susac syndrome. Regarding the study as a whole: The relatively small number of individuals in the TCR sequencing and HLA analysis was acknowledged by the study.

Reverse transcription of roughly 0.45 to 1 ug RNA was performed with random hexamers. With immunoSEQ multiplex PCR, TCR beta CDR3 was amplified across 54 Vbeta and 13 Jbeta. MiXCR was run by TCRdb on the immunoSEQ multiplex PCR reads, yielding one entry per CDR3 protein. This sample yields fewer than 200,000 distinct CDR3 sequences, of which about 95% are seen a single time; about 0.1% belongs to the top ten. The V gene's germline CDR1 is SQVTM and CDR2 ANQGSEA. The CDR3 is 13 amino acids. V dropped 5 bases and J dropped 4; count of bases not matched to a gene: 5. The TCR sequence derives from a human donor in good health. The J gene is TRBJ2-7, the V gene TRBV29-1; 10 bases fit TRBD1. Sequenced input: CD4+ T cells from PBMCs. The CDR3 region has the DNA TGCAGCGTTAGCTGGACAGGGGGGTACGAGCAGTACTTC. Amino acids: CSVSWTGGYEQYF.